This T cell receptor beta chain comes out of a study of blood T cells in healthy people across ages. On the study more broadly: Per two T cells, template switching captured roughly one barcoded beta molecule. The study's findings and limits: Long-lived and aged donors differed, with more naive CD4+ cells and higher diversity in the long-lived.

Per sample, a minimum of 6 million PBMCs were isolated. About this clonotype: Its antigen is not known.

Germline V lookup: CDR1 SGHRS, CDR2 YFSETQ. The V end was cut by 4 bases, the J end by 2 bases, with 10 bases between. The CDR3 spans 13 residues. The authors ran a second PCR of 7 to 11 cycles using a sample-barcoded 5' primer and a J-beta primer mix. All samples gave at least 2.5 million CDR3-containing paired-end reads. TCRdb re-derived calls from the 5' RACE reads in MiXCR, one entry per CDR3 protein. The repertoire holds roughly 1,700,000 distinct CDR3 sequences, with about 28% as singletons. Sequenced sample: blood. The origin of this receptor is a woman aged 30 to 39 in good health. The genes are TRBV5-1 and TRBJ2-7; D is perhaps TRBD1 or TRBD2 (5 bases each). The CDR3 DNA sequence: TGCGCCAGCAGCGGGGGACCGCCCTACGAGCAGTACTTC. It codes for CASSGGPPYEQYF.